This T cell receptor beta chain was profiled in a study of T cells in Graves' hyperthyroidism and ophthalmopathy. The CDR3 regions of TCR beta were amplified from RNA transcripts. The HTBI primer set was used in a first-round RT-PCR of the TCR CDR3. TCRdb reprocessed the multiplex PCR reads with MiXCR, giving one entry per CDR3 protein. This sample has approximately 360,000 distinct CDR3 sequences, with just under 25% found just once. Calling Graves' hyperthyroidism stable meant ophthalmopathy did not progress within 18 months. This CDR3 region has 16 residues. V was clipped by 3 bases and J by 3 bases, with 14 bases between them. CDR1 is LGHDT and CDR2 is YNNKEL in the germline V gene (reference sequence). Remarks on this clonotype: Its antigen remains unknown.

General study results and limits: Researchers found most expanded thyroid clonotypes above 0.001 in blood as well. Model output signaled ophthalmopathy a median approximately 6 months ahead of onset.

The receptor was isolated from a man aged 50-59 years with Graves' hyperthyroidism. Sample: blood. The chain is built from TRBV3-1 and TRBJ1-4; a possible D gene is TRBD1 (5 bases). CDR3 in amino acids: CASSHQGGMANEKLFF. CDR3 bases: TGTGCCAGCAGCCACCAGGGTGGGATGGCTAATGAAAAACTGTTTTTT. Using reference TRBV3-1 and TRBJ1-4 for the parts outside the CDR3, the full variable domain is DTAVSQTPKYLVTQMGNDKSIKCEQNLGHDTMYWYKQDSKKFLKIMFSYNNKELIINETVPNRFSPKSPDKAHLNLHINSLELGDSAVYFCASSHQGGMANEKLFFGSGTQLSVL.